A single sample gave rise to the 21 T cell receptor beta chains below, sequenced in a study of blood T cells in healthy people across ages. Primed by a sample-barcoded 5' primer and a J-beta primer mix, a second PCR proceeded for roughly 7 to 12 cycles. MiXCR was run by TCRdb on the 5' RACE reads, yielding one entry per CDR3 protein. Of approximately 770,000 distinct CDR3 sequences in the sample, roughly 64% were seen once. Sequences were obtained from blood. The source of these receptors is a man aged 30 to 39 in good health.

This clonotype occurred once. The CDR3 DNA sequence: TGTGCCAGCAGCGCCTCGTCGGGTAAAGAGACCCAGTACTTC. It is translated as CASSASSGKETQYF. The chain joins TRBV3-1 to TRBJ2-5; no clear D gene. CDR3 length: 14 amino acids. CDR1 is LGHDT and CDR2 is YNNKEL in the germline V gene (reference sequence). V was pared by 5 bases and J by 3 bases, with 13 bases between.

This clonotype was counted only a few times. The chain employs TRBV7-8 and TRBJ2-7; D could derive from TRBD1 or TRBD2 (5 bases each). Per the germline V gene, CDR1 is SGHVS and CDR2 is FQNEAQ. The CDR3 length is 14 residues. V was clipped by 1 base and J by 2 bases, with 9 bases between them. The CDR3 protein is CASSLVGETYEQYF. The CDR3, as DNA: TGTGCCAGCAGCTTAGTGGGGGAGACCTACGAGCAGTACTTC.

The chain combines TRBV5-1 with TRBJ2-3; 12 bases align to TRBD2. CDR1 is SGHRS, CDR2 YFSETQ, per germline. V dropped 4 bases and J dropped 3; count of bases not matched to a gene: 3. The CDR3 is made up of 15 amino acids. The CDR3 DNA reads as TGCGCCAGCAGCCGAGGACTAGCGGGGACAGATACGCAGTATTTT. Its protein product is CASSRGLAGTDTQYF.

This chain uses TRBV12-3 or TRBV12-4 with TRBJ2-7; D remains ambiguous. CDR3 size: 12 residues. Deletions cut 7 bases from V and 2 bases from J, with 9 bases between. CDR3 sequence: CASTSQTYEQYF. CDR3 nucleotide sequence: TGTGCCAGCACCTCGCAGACCTACGAGCAGTACTTC.

CDR3 sequence: CSVVAASGDTQYF. Here the CDR3 DNA reads TGCAGCGTTGTAGCGGCCTCGGGAGATACGCAGTATTTT. V gene TRBV29-1 combines with J gene TRBJ2-3; perhaps TRBD2 as D (6 bases). V was cut by 4 bases and J by 5 bases, with 13 bases left in between. The CDR3 has 13 residues. Germline values: CDR1 SQVTM, CDR2 ANQGSEA.

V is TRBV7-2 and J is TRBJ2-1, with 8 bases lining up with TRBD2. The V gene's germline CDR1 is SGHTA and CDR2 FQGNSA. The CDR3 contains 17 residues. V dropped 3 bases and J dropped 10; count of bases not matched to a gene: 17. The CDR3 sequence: CASSFGLAGFISYEQFF. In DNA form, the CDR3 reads TGTGCCAGCAGCTTTGGATTAGCGGGGTTCATCTCCTACGAGCAGTTCTTC.

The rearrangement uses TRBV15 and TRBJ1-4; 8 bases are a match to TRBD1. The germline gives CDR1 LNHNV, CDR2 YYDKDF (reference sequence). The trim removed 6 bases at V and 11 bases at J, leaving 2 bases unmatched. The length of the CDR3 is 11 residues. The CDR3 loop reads CATSGTGKLFF. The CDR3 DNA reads TGTGCCACCAGTGGGACAGGCAAACTGTTTTTT.

The CDR3 is CSALDSPISYEQYF. The CDR3 nucleotides read TGCAGTGCCTTGGACTCTCCCATTTCCTACGAGCAGTACTTC. The V and J genes are TRBV20-1 and TRBJ2-7; perhaps TRBD2 as D (5 bases). This CDR3 spans 14 amino acids. Germline lookup yields CDR1 DFQATT and CDR2 SNEGSKA (reference sequence). V lost 6 bases and J 1 base, leaving 16 bases between the germline ends.

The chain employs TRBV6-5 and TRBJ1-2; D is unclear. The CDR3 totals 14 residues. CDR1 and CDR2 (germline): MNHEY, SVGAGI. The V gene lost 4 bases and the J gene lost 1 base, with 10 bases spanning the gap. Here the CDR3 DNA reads TGTGCCAGCAGTTCCTCAGACGATAACTATGGCTACACCTTC. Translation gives CASSSSDDNYGYTF.

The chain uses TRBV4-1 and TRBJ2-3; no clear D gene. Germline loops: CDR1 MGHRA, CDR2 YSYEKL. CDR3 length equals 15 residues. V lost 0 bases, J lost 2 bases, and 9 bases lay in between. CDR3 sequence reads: CASSQDSLPTDTQYF. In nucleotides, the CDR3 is TGCGCCAGCAGCCAAGATAGTCTCCCCACAGATACGCAGTATTTT.

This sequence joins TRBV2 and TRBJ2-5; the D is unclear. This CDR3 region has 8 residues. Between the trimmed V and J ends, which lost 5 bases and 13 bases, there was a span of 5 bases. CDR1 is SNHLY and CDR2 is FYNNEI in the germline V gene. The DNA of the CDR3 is TGTGCCAGCAGTCAGAGGTACTTC. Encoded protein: CASSQRYF.

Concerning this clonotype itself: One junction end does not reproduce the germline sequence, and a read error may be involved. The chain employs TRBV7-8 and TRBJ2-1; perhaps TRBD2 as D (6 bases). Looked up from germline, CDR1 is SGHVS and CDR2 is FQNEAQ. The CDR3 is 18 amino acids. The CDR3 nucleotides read TGTGCCAGCAGCTTAAGGGGCGGGGTGGGAAGCTCCTACAATGGGCAGTTCTTC. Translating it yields CASSLRGGVGSSYNGQFF.

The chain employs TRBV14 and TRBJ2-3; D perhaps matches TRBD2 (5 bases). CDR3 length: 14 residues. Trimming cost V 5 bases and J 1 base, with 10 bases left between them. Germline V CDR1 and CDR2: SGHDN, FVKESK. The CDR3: CASSDVRGTDTQYF. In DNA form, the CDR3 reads TGTGCCAGCAGCGACGTGAGGGGCACAGATACGCAGTATTTT.

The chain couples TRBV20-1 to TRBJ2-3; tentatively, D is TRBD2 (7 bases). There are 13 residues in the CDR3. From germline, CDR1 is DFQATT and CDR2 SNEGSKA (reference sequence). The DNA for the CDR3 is TGCAGCAAAGGGGGGGAGACCACAGATACGCAGTATTTT. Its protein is CSKGGETTDTQYF.

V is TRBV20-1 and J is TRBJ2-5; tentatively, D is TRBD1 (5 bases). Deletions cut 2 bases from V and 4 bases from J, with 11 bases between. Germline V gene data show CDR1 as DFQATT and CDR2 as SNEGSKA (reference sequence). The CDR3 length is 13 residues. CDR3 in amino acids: CSARSWGPETQYF. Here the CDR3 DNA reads TGCAGTGCTAGAAGTTGGGGCCCAGAGACCCAGTACTTC.

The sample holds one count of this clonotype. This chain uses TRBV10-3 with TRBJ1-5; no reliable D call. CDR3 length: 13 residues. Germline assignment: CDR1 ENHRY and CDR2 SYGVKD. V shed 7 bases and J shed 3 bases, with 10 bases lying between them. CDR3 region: CAIKAEPNQPQHF. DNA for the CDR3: TGTGCCATCAAAGCAGAGCCCAATCAGCCCCAGCATTTT.

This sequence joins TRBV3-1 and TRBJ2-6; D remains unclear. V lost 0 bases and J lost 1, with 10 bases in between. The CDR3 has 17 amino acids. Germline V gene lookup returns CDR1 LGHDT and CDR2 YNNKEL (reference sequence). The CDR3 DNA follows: TGTGCCAGCAGCCAAGAGAATTTAGGGTCTGGGGCCAACGTCCTGACTTTC. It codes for CASSQENLGSGANVLTF.

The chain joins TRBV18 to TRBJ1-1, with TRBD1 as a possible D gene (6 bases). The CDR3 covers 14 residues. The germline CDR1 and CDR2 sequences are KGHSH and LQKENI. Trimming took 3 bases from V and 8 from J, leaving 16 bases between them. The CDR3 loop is CASSPPAGGAEAFF. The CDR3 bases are TGTGCCAGCTCACCCCCGGCGGGGGGCGCAGAAGCTTTCTTT.

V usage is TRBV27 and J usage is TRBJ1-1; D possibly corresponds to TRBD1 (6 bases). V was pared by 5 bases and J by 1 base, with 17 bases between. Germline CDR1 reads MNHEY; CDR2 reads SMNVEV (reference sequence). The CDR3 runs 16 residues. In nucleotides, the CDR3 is TGTGCCAGCAGTCACTTGCGGGGGGGACAGAACACTGAAGCTTTCTTT. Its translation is CASSHLRGGQNTEAFF.

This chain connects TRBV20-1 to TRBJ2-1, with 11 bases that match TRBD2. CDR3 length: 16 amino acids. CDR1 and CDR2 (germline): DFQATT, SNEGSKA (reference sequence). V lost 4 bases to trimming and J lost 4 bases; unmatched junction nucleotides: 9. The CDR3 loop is CSANPPGLAAYNEQFF. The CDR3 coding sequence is TGCAGTGCTAATCCACCGGGACTAGCGGCTTACAATGAGCAGTTCTTC.

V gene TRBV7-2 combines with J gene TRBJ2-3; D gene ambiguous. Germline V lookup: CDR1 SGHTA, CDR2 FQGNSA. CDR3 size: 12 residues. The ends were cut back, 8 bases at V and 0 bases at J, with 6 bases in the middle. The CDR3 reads CASAASTDTQYF. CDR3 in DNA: TGTGCCAGCGCAGCGAGCACAGATACGCAGTATTTT.